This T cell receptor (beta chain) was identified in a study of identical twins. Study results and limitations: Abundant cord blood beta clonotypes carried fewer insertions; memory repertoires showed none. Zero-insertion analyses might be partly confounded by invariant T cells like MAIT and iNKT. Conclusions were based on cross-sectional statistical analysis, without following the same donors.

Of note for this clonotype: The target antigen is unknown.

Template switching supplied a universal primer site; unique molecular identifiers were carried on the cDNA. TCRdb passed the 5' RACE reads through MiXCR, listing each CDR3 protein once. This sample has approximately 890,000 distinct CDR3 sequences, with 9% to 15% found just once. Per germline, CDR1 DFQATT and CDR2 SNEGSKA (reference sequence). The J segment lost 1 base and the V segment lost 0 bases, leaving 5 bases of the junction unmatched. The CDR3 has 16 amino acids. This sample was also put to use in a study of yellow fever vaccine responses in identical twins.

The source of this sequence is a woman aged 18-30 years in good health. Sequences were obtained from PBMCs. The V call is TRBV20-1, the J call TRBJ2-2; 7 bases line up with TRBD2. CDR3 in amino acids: CSARDQGGLNTGELFF. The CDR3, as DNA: TGCAGTGCTAGAGATCAGGGAGGGCTGAACACCGGGGAGCTGTTTTTT.